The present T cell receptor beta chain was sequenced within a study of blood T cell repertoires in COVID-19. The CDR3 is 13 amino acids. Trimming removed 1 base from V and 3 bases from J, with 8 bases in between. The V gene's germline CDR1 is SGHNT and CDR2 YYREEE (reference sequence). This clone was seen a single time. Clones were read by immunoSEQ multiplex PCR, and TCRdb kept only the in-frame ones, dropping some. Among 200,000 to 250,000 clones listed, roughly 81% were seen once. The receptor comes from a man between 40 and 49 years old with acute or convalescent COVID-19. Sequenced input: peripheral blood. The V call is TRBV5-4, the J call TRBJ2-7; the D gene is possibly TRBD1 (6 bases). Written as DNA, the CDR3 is TGTGCCAGCAGCTTGAAGGGGGACTACGAGCAGTACTTC. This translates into CASSLKGDYEQYF. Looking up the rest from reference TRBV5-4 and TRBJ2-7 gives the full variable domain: ETGVTQSPTHLIKTRGQQVTLRCSSQSGHNTVSWYQQALGQGPQFIFQYYREEENGRGNFPPRFSGLQFPNYSSELNVNALELDDSALYLCASSLKGDYEQYFGPGTRLTVT.